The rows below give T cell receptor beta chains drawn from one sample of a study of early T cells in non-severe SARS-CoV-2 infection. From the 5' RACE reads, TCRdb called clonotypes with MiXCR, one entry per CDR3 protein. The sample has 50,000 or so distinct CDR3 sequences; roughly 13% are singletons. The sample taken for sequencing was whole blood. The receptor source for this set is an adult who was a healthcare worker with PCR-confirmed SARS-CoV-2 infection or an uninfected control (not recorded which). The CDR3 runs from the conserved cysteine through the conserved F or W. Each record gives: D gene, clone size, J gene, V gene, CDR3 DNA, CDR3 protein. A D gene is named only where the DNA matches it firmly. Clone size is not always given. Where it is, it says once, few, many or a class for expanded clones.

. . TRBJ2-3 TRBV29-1 TGCAGCGTTGAAGAAGTGAGAGGGAGATCAGATACGCAGTATTTT CSVEEVRGRSDTQYF
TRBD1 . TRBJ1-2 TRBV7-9 TGTGCCAGCAGCTTAGAGGGACAGGTCTATGGCTACACCTTC CASSLEGQVYGYTF
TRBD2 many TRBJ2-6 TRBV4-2 TGTGCCAGCAGCCCCGGGAGGGATTCAGGGGCCAACGTCCTGACTTTC CASSPGRDSGANVLTF
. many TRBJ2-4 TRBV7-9 TGTGCCAGCAGCTTACCCCGGGACAAGCACATTCAGTACTTC CASSLPRDKHIQYF
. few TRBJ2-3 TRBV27 TGTGCCAGCAGTTTAGGGGTAGGAGATACGCAGTATTTT CASSLGVGDTQYF
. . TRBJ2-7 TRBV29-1 TGCAGCGTTGACTCGGGGTCTTCCTACGAGCAGTACTTC CSVDSGSSYEQYF
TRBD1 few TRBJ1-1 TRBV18 TGTGCCAGCTCGGTAGGACAGGGCCACACTGAAGCTTTCTTT CASSVGQGHTEAFF
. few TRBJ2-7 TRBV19 TGTGCCAGTACCGGGAGAAGATACGAGCAGTACTTC CASTGRRYEQYF
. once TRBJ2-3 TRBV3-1 TGTGCCAGCAGCCAAGGTGTCCCAGGGACAGATACGCAGTATTTT CASSQGVPGTDTQYF
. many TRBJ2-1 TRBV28 TGTGCCAGCAGTTGGGGGTCGAATGAGCAGTTCTTC CASSWGSNEQFF
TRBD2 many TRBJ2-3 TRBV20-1 TGCAGTGCTAGAGGAAGAGGCCTAGCGGGAAGACCAGATACGCAGTATTTT CSARGRGLAGRPDTQYF
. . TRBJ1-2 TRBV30 TGTGCCTGGAGTCGGGGGGAAGGCTACACCTTC CAWSRGEGYTF
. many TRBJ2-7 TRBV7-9 TGTGCCAGCAGCCGTGGCTACGAGCAGTACTTC CASSRGYEQYF
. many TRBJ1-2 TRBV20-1 TGCAGTGCCCTCCAGTCGACCGCCCCCTATGGCTACACCTTC CSALQSTAPYGYTF
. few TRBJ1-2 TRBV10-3 TGTGCCATCAGTGGCCCTCCTCACAGGGCCTATTATGGCTACACCTTC CAISGPPHRAYYGYTF
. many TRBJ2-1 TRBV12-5 TGTGCTAGCAAGGGGAGCTCCTACAATGAGCAGTTCTTC CASKGSSYNEQFF
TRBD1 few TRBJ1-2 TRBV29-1 TGCAGCGTTGAAGGACAGGGGGAATTCTATGGCTACACCTTC CSVEGQGEFYGYTF
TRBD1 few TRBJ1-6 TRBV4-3 TGCGCCAGCAGCCAAGGTCAACAGGGGGATTCACCCCTCCACTTT CASSQGQQGDSPLHF
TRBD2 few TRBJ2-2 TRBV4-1 TGCGCCAGCAGCCATTCCAGCGGGACTTTGGCCGGGGAGCTGTTTTTT CASSHSSGTLAGELFF
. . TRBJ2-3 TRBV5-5 TGTGCCAGCAGCTGGGGGGCAGAACCCACAGATACGCAGTATTTT CASSWGAEPTDTQYF
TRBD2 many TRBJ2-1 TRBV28 TGTGCCAGCAGTTTTCTACGCGGGAGTTACAATGAGCAGTTCTTC CASSFLRGSYNEQFF
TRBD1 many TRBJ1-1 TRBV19 TGTGCCAGTAGTTCCCTACCCGGACAGGGGAACACTGAAGCTTTCTTT CASSSLPGQGNTEAFF
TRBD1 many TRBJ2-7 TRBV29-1 TGCAGCGTTGACCCCTTCGGACAGGGCGAGCAGTACTTC CSVDPFGQGEQYF
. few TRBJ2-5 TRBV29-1 TGCAGCGTTACCTTTGGGGGGACCCAGTACTTC CSVTFGGTQYF
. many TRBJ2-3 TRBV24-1 TGTGCCACCAGTGATTTGTCCAGGGGATCCACAGATACGCAGTATTTT CATSDLSRGSTDTQYF